A single sample gave rise to the 30 T cell receptor beta chains below, sequenced in a study of blood T cell repertoires in COVID-19. Sequencing used immunoSEQ multiplex PCR; TCRdb keeps in-frame clones, though not all of them. Found here are roughly 120,000 clones, less than 90% of them singletons; the top ten hold roughly 1.8%. What was sequenced was peripheral blood. These TCRs come from a man between 65 and 85 years old with acute or convalescent COVID-19.

The chain uses TRBV7-3 and TRBJ2-7; D gene uncertain. The CDR3 extends over 11 amino acids. V was shortened by 5 bases and J by 2 bases, with 4 bases between the two germline ends. CDR1 SGHTA and CDR2 FQGTGA come from the germline V gene. This chain's CDR3 is CASSLPYEQYF. For the CDR3, the DNA is TGTGCCAGCAGCCTACCCTACGAGCAGTACTTC.

This chain joins TRBV7-3 and TRBJ2-3; 9 bases match TRBD2. The CDR3 consists of 15 residues. V lost 5 bases, J lost 6 bases, and 9 bases stayed unmatched. Germline V CDR1 and CDR2: SGHTA, FQGTGA. The DNA of the CDR3 is TGTGCCAGCAGCCCCCAGGGACTAGCAGGGGATACGCAGTATTTT. Its protein is CASSPQGLAGDTQYF.

The V gene is TRBV5-1, the J gene TRBJ2-2; D might be TRBD2 (6 bases). V lost 0 bases, J lost 4 bases, and 7 bases lay in between. The CDR3 loop spans 14 amino acids. The germline V gene has CDR1 SGHRS and CDR2 YFSETQ. CDR3 DNA: TGCGCCAGCAGCTTGGGCGGGATCACCGGGGAGCTGTTTTTT. Amino acid sequence: CASSLGGITGELFF.

V is TRBV4-1 and J is TRBJ2-3; perhaps TRBD2 as D (5 bases). The CDR3 runs to 13 residues. Trimming cost V 6 bases and J 1 base, with 8 bases left between them. The germline V gene encodes CDR1 MGHRA and CDR2 YSYEKL. The CDR3 DNA is TGCGCCAGCAGGACCGGGGGCACAGATACGCAGTATTTT. Translated, it gives CASRTGGTDTQYF.

This chain uses TRBV10-3 with TRBJ2-3, with 8 bases that match TRBD2. Germline CDR1 and CDR2: ENHRY and SYGVKD. V shed 10 bases and J 3 bases; nucleotides not matched to a gene: 3. The CDR3 has 12 residues. In DNA form, the CDR3 reads TGTGCCACGCGGGGGGAGACAGATACGCAGTATTTT. This codes for CATRGETDTQYF.

This CDR3 is CASSQAGGTEAFF. DNA for the CDR3: TGTGCCAGCAGCCAAGCAGGGGGCACTGAAGCTTTCTTT. The V call is TRBV3-1 (or the pseudogene TRBV3-2), the J call TRBJ1-1; 7 bases map to TRBD1. This CDR3 spans 13 amino acids. Germline V gives CDR1 LGHDT, CDR2 YNNKEL (reference sequence). The ends lost 1 base at V and 4 bases at J; junction bases unmatched: 0.

The chain is built from TRBV7-6 and TRBJ1-3; D remains ambiguous. Per germline, CDR1 SGHVS and CDR2 FNYEAQ. CDR3 length equals 16 residues. Trimming cost V 0 bases and J 3 bases, with 12 bases left between them. The CDR3: CASSLAPLGGGNTIYF. For the CDR3, the DNA is TGTGCCAGCAGCTTAGCGCCCCTAGGAGGTGGAAACACCATATATTTT.

V usage is TRBV30 and J usage is TRBJ1-2; D is undetermined. CDR3 length: 14 residues. Germline V lookup: CDR1 GTSNPN, CDR2 SVGIG (reference sequence). Trimming took 2 bases from V and 4 from J, leaving 14 bases between them. The CDR3 spells CAWSKGQASYGYTF. DNA for the CDR3: TGTGCCTGGAGTAAAGGCCAGGCAAGCTATGGCTACACCTTC.

This clone was detected a few times. The rearrangement links TRBV6-5 to TRBJ2-7, with 11 nucleotides matching TRBD2. This CDR3 contains 14 residues. V was pared by 6 bases and J by 4 bases, with 5 bases of the junction left unmatched. CDR1 and CDR2 from the germline V gene are MNHEY and SVGAGI. The chain's CDR3 is CASRRASGGYEQYF. The CDR3, as DNA: TGTGCCAGCAGAAGGGCTAGCGGGGGGTACGAGCAGTACTTC.

The V gene is TRBV9, the J gene TRBJ1-4, with D possibly TRBD1 on 5 matching bases. The CDR3 has 15 amino acids. V lost 4 bases and J lost 8, with 18 bases in between. Germline CDR1 reads SGDLS; CDR2 reads YYNGEE. CDR3 nucleotide sequence: TGTGCCAGCAGCCCCGGAGGGGTAGGGTTGGAAAAACTGTTTTTT. Its translation: CASSPGGVGLEKLFF.

The chain uses TRBV3-1 (or the pseudogene TRBV3-2) and TRBJ1-1, with 8 nucleotides matching TRBD1. Germline assignment: CDR1 LGHDT and CDR2 YNNKEL (reference sequence). The V gene end was trimmed by 4 bases and the J gene end by 11 bases; junction bases not matched to a gene: 9. The CDR3 runs to 13 residues. The CDR3: CASSPGQGMAAFF. CDR3 nucleotides: TGTGCCAGCAGCCCCGGACAGGGTATGGCCGCTTTCTTT.

This chain connects TRBV19 to TRBJ2-7, with TRBD1 matching 7 bases. V gave up 4 bases and J gave up 3 bases; unmatched junction bases: 6. The CDR3 extends over 14 amino acids. The germline CDR1 and CDR2 sequences are LNHDA and SQIVND (reference sequence). The DNA for the CDR3 is TGTGCCAGTAGTAGATACAGGGGTGACTACGAGCAGTACTTC. Protein product: CASSRYRGDYEQYF.

This clone was seen a single time. The chain employs TRBV10-3 and TRBJ1-1; 9 bases are a match to TRBD1. This CDR3 is 16 amino acids long. The germline V gene has CDR1 ENHRY and CDR2 SYGVKD. Trimming cost V 3 bases and J 4 bases; bases outside gene matches: 9. This chain's CDR3 is CAISEPNRGRFTEAFF. The CDR3 DNA reads TGTGCCATCAGTGAACCAAACAGGGGGCGATTCACTGAAGCTTTCTTT.

V and J are TRBV27 and TRBJ1-2; no definite D call. Germline values: CDR1 MNHEY, CDR2 SMNVEV (reference sequence). Deletions cut 8 bases from V and 2 bases from J, with 12 bases between. This CDR3 has 13 residues. This CDR3 reads CASRGDGNYGYTF. In DNA, the CDR3 is TGTGCCAGCCGCGGCGACGGGAACTATGGCTACACCTTC.

The rearrangement joins TRBV6-5 to TRBJ2-7; TRBD1 matches at 9 bases. The CDR3 loop spans 14 amino acids. The ends lost 7 bases at V and 2 bases at J; junction bases unmatched: 6. Germline values: CDR1 MNHEY, CDR2 SVGAGI. The DNA of the CDR3 is TGTGCCAGCACGGGACAGGGCTTTACCTACGAGCAGTACTTC. This translates into CASTGQGFTYEQYF.

This sequence joins TRBV7-9 and TRBJ1-1; 8 nucleotides match TRBD1. The CDR3 runs 14 residues. The germline V gene has CDR1 SEHNR and CDR2 FQNEAQ (reference sequence). J gave up 4 bases and V 3 bases, and 4 bases lay outside the gene matches. CDR3 bases: TGTGCCAGCAGCTTTACAGGGGGTTTCACTGAAGCTTTCTTT. Amino acids: CASSFTGGFTEAFF.

The J gene is TRBJ2-2, the V gene TRBV24-1; 7 nucleotides align to TRBD1. Germline trimming cut 4 bases from V and 2 bases from J; bases unmatched to any gene: 9. Germline V gene lookup returns CDR1 KGHDR and CDR2 SFDVKD. This CDR3 has 17 residues. CDR3 loop: CATSDPGTATNTGELFF. DNA for the CDR3: TGTGCCACCAGTGACCCGGGGACAGCAACTAACACCGGGGAGCTGTTTTTT.

The genes are TRBV7-2 and TRBJ1-5; 9 bases map to TRBD1. This CDR3 is 17 amino acids long. The germline V gene encodes CDR1 SGHTA and CDR2 FQGNSA. V lost 1 base, J lost 0 bases, and 4 bases stayed unmatched. CDR3 loop: CASSLVGTGHSNQPQHF. DNA of the CDR3: TGTGCCAGCAGCTTAGTGGGGACAGGGCATAGCAATCAGCCCCAGCATTTT.

This clone was recorded many times. The identical CDR3 is also encoded by other nucleotide sequences in the sample. This rearrangement joins TRBV6-5 to TRBJ1-6; perhaps TRBD1 as D (5 bases). Germline CDR1 and CDR2: MNHEY and SVGAGI. CDR3 length: 14 residues. The V gene lost 6 bases and the J gene lost 6 bases, with 12 bases spanning the gap. The CDR3 is CASSGDSGNSPLHF. CDR3 DNA: TGTGCCAGCAGCGGGGACTCCGGTAATTCACCCCTCCACTTT.

This chain connects TRBV27 to TRBJ2-7; 10 bases line up with TRBD1. The ends lost 6 bases at V and 5 bases at J; junction bases unmatched: 13. Germline CDR1 MNHEY, CDR2 SMNVEV (reference sequence). This CDR3 region has 16 residues. The CDR3 spells CASRYRLRGQGDEQYF. In DNA form, the CDR3 reads TGTGCCAGCAGATATAGGCTCCGAGGACAGGGGGACGAGCAGTACTTC.

This sequence joins TRBV24-1 and TRBJ2-2, with TRBD1 matching over 8 bases. J lost 6 bases, V lost 5 bases, and 7 bases had no gene match. There are 15 residues in the CDR3. Germline CDR1 KGHDR, CDR2 SFDVKD. The CDR3 sequence is CATSAGQGIAGELFF. CDR3 sequence (DNA): TGTGCCACCAGTGCCGGACAGGGTATCGCCGGGGAGCTGTTTTTT.

The gene calls are TRBV2 and TRBJ1-2; no reliable D call. CDR1 is SNHLY and CDR2 is FYNNEI in the germline V gene. This CDR3 has 14 amino acids. V lost 6 bases to trimming and J lost 0 bases, with 11 bases between them. The DNA for the CDR3 is TGTGCCAGCAGGGTGGGCAGTGCTAACTATGGCTACACCTTC. This gives the protein CASRVGSANYGYTF.

The chain employs TRBV4-1 and TRBJ2-5, with TRBD1 matching 9 bases. The V gene's germline CDR1 is MGHRA and CDR2 YSYEKL. J lost 7 bases, V lost 3 bases, and 18 bases had no gene match. The CDR3 consists of 18 residues. In DNA, the CDR3 is TGCGCCAGCAGCCACTTACCCACGGACAGGGGCGATCTGGGGACCCAGTACTTC. Its protein is CASSHLPTDRGDLGTQYF.

This chain connects TRBV9 to TRBJ1-1; the D gene is possibly TRBD1 (5 bases). Trimming cost V 1 base and J 1 base, with 5 bases left between them. The CDR3 contains 13 residues. The germline V gene has CDR1 SGDLS and CDR2 YYNGEE. The CDR3 loop is CASSVQGNTEAFF. The CDR3 DNA reads TGTGCCAGCAGCGTACAGGGGAACACTGAAGCTTTCTTT.

The genes are TRBV3-1 (or the pseudogene TRBV3-2) and TRBJ2-3; possible D gene TRBD2, 6 bases. Trimming cost V 1 base and J 2 bases, with 16 bases left between them. Germline CDR1 LGHDT, CDR2 YNNKEL (reference sequence). The CDR3 runs to 17 residues. The CDR3 DNA is TGTGCCAGCAGCCAAGTCCCGGGACTCTCTAACACAGATACGCAGTATTTT. Translating it yields CASSQVPGLSNTDTQYF.

This chain links TRBV20-1 with TRBJ2-7, with TRBD2 matching 10 bases. CDR3 size: 14 residues. After removal of 3 bases from V and 2 bases from J, the junction contained 4 bases not matched to a gene. The germline CDR1 and CDR2 sequences are DFQATT and SNEGSKA (reference sequence). CDR3 DNA: TGCAGTGCTAGTTGGACTAGCGGTACCTACGAGCAGTACTTC. This gives the protein CSASWTSGTYEQYF.

V usage is TRBV5-4 and J usage is TRBJ2-2; 9 bases fit TRBD1. From germline, CDR1 is SGHNT and CDR2 YYREEE (reference sequence). With V trimmed by 3 bases and J by 3 bases, 0 bases remained unmatched. The CDR3 is 14 amino acids. The CDR3 spells CASSWTGDTGELFF. The CDR3 region has the DNA TGTGCCAGCAGCTGGACAGGGGACACCGGGGAGCTGTTTTTT.

V usage is TRBV5-1 and J usage is TRBJ2-2, with TRBD1 as a possible D gene (6 bases). Between the trimmed V and J ends, which lost 0 bases and 7 bases, there was a span of 10 bases. The CDR3 runs to 14 residues. The germline CDR1 and CDR2 sequences are SGHRS and YFSETQ. The chain's CDR3 is CASSLDRADGELFF. CDR3 nucleotide sequence: TGCGCCAGCAGCTTGGACAGGGCTGACGGGGAGCTGTTTTTT.

V and J are TRBV5-4 and TRBJ1-6; 7 nucleotides align to TRBD1. Looked up from germline, CDR1 is SGHNT and CDR2 is YYREEE (reference sequence). V shed 4 bases and J 1 base; nucleotides not matched to a gene: 2. This CDR3 is 15 amino acids long. CDR3 sequence reads: CASSQTGSYNSPLHF. CDR3 DNA: TGTGCCAGCAGCCAGACAGGGTCCTATAATTCACCCCTCCACTTT.

The gene calls are TRBV6-5 and TRBJ2-5; 9 bases align to TRBD1. Trimming removed 5 bases from V and 5 bases from J; junction bases left unmatched: 6. The V gene's germline CDR1 is MNHEY and CDR2 SVGAGI. This CDR3 is built from 14 residues. The CDR3 DNA reads as TGTGCCAGCAGTATTCGACAGGGGGGCGAGACCCAGTACTTC. Translated: CASSIRQGGETQYF.